This T cell receptor beta chain was sequenced during a study of CD8+CD57+ T cells in acquired aplastic anemia. The CDR3 spans 14 residues. V lost 3 bases and J 0 bases, leaving 8 bases between the germline ends. The germline CDR1 and CDR2 sequences are MNHEY and SMNVEV (reference sequence). Profiling of TCR beta VDJ combinations and CDR3 sequences used genomic DNA as template. MiXCR, applied by TCRdb to the reads, yields one record per CDR3 protein. Among about 110,000 distinct CDR3 sequences listed, roughly 51% were seen once. This TCR came from a human donor in good health, serving as a control. Sequencing was carried out using sorted CD4+, CD8+, or CD8+CD57+ T cells (not recorded which) from PBMCs. The V call is TRBV27, the J call TRBJ1-1; the D gene is possibly TRBD1 (5 bases). CDR3 region: CASSLWGMNTEAFF. CDR3 in DNA: TGTGCCAGCAGTTTGTGGGGGATGAACACTGAAGCTTTCTTT.